A selection of T cell receptor beta chains follows, all from one sample in a study of cytomegalovirus exposure and HLA in healthy donors. TCRdb keeps only in-frame clones here, not all; method: immunoSEQ multiplex PCR. The sample has roughly 100,000 clones, 13% to 15% seen once. The sample comprised PBMCs. The source is a female donor in good health and CMV-seronegative. CDR3s include the opening cysteine and the closing phenylalanine or tryptophan. The D gene is left open where the match is weak. Not every row has a clone size; where given, it reads once, few, many or a size class.

clone size,D gene,V gene,J gene,CDR3 protein,CDR3 DNA
.,.,TRBV11-2,TRBJ2-3,CASSLAGDTQYF,TGTGCCAGCAGCTTGGCAGGGGACACGCAGTATTTT
.,.,TRBV5-1,TRBJ1-1,CASSAGPEGTEAFF,TGCGCCAGCAGCGCGGGACCGGAGGGCACTGAAGCTTTCTTT
.,TRBD2,TRBV4-2,TRBJ2-1,CASSRLLAGANEQFF,TGTGCCAGCAGCCGACTCCTAGCGGGGGCTAATGAGCAGTTCTTC
.,TRBD1,TRBV30,TRBJ1-5,CAWSATGRLGQPQHF,TGTGCCTGGAGTGCGACAGGGAGGCTCGGTCAGCCCCAGCATTTT
.,.,TRBV7-9,TRBJ1-1,CASSLGGDYTEAFF,TGTGCCAGCAGCTTAGGCGGGGATTACACTGAAGCTTTCTTT
few,TRBD1,TRBV25-1,TRBJ2-7,CASKPSGQVYEQYF,TGTGCCAGTAAGCCCTCGGGACAGGTCTACGAGCAGTACTTC
.,TRBD2,TRBV7-2,TRBJ2-7,CASSLPLRGGLSYEQYF,TGTGCCAGCAGCTTACCCTTACGGGGGGGCCTCTCCTACGAGCAGTACTTC
few,.,TRBV2,TRBJ1-5,CASRITVLGSQPQHF,TGTGCCAGCAGAATAACAGTGCTAGGGAGTCAGCCCCAGCATTTT
.,TRBD1,TRBV6-5,TRBJ1-3,CASSYSGTDGNTIYF,TGTGCCAGCAGTTACTCGGGGACAGATGGAAACACCATATATTTT
few,.,TRBV11-2,TRBJ1-1,CASSFQGNTEAFF,TGTGCCAGCAGCTTCCAGGGGAACACTGAAGCTTTCTTT
.,.,TRBV6-1,TRBJ2-5,CASSEALVLSGSQETQYF,TGTGCCAGCAGTGAAGCGCTCGTTTTGTCTGGTAGCCAAGAGACCCAGTACTTC
few,.,TRBV6-1,TRBJ2-7,CASSHTGTPLYEQYF,TGTGCCAGCAGTCATACCGGGACACCGCTTTACGAGCAGTACTTC
few,TRBD1,TRBV30,TRBJ1-5,CAWGQGGDQPQHF,TGTGCCTGGGGACAGGGGGGAGATCAGCCCCAGCATTTT
.,.,TRBV19,TRBJ1-3,CASKRQGGNTIYF,TGTGCCAGTAAAAGGCAGGGGGGAAACACCATATATTTT
.,.,TRBV7-9,TRBJ2-2,CAKGDTGELFF,TGTGCAAAAGGGGACACCGGGGAGCTGTTTTTT
.,TRBD1,TRBV15,TRBJ2-1,CATSREDRAGSNEQFF,TGTGCCACCAGCAGAGAAGACAGGGCGGGTTCCAATGAGCAGTTCTTC
.,.,TRBV15,TRBJ2-3,CATSRDRGIMTDTQYF,TGTGCCACCAGCAGAGATCGAGGTATTATGACAGATACGCAGTATTTT
.,.,TRBV10-3,TRBJ1-5,CATSSEVNQPQHF,TGTGCCACAAGCTCTGAGGTCAATCAGCCCCAGCATTTT
.,TRBD1,TRBV7-6,TRBJ1-2,CASSPTGGNYGYTF,TGTGCCAGCAGCCCGACAGGGGGCAACTATGGCTACACCTTC
.,.,TRBV28,TRBJ1-5,CAGGDVFQPQHF,TGTGCGGGGGGTGATGTATTTCAGCCCCAGCATTTT
.,.,TRBV6-1,TRBJ1-1,CATRGQGRRTEAFF,TGTGCCACTAGAGGTCAGGGGCGGCGCACTGAAGCTTTCTTT
few,.,TRBV10-2,TRBJ2-2,CASSPSGRITGELFF,TGCGCCAGCAGCCCCTCAGGGAGGATAACCGGGGAGCTGTTTTTT
.,.,TRBV13,TRBJ1-1,CASSKSGSSEAFF,TGTGCCAGCAGCAAGTCAGGATCTTCTGAAGCTTTCTTT
.,.,TRBV30,TRBJ1-6,CAWSQGYRINDSPLHF,TGTGCCTGGAGCCAGGGGTATCGGATTAATGATTCACCCCTCCACTTT
.,TRBD1,TRBV29-1,TRBJ1-5,CSVGTGGAEQPQHF,TGCAGCGTGGGGACAGGGGGCGCGGAACAGCCCCAGCATTTT
few,TRBD1,TRBV30,TRBJ1-1,CAWTSRTGGIVAFF,TGTGCCTGGACCAGCCGGACAGGGGGAATAGTGGCTTTCTTT
few,.,TRBV5-1,TRBJ1-1,CASSLEQTNTEAFF,TGCGCCAGCAGCTTGGAACAGACGAACACTGAAGCTTTCTTT
.,.,TRBV5-1,TRBJ2-5,CASSFSSWGEWTFSTSAVQETQYF,.
.,.,TRBV27,TRBJ1-2,CASTRGRGYGYTF,TGTGCCAGCACCCGCGGGAGGGGATATGGCTACACCTTC
few,TRBD2,TRBV9,TRBJ2-7,CASSVDVAGGYEQYF,TGTGCCAGCAGCGTAGACGTGGCGGGAGGCTACGAGCAGTACTTC
.,TRBD1,TRBV6-5,TRBJ1-4,CASSLGQGREKLFF,TGTGCCAGCAGTCTGGGACAGGGAAGAGAAAAACTGTTTTTT
few,.,TRBV4-3,TRBJ1-4,CASSPWTVSNEKLFF,TGCGCCAGCAGCCCCTGGACAGTCTCGAATGAAAAACTGTTTTTT
.,TRBD2,TRBV5-1,TRBJ2-4,CASSGGGAKNIQYF,TGCGCCAGCAGCGGGGGAGGGGCCAAAAACATTCAGTACTTC
.,.,TRBV5-1,TRBJ1-1,CASSLAGDGGAEAFF,TGCGCCAGCAGCTTGGCGGGGGACGGGGGGGCTGAAGCTTTCTTT
few,TRBD1,TRBV4-3,TRBJ1-2,CASSQDPLRTGNGYTF,TGCGCCAGCAGCCAAGATCCCCTGAGGACAGGGAATGGCTACACCTTC
few,.,TRBV19,TRBJ2-6,CASMHPGSGANVLTF,TGTGCCAGTATGCATCCAGGCTCTGGGGCCAACGTCCTGACTTTC
.,TRBD1,TRBV5-1,TRBJ1-2,CASSLETGVGYTF,TGCGCCAGCAGCTTGGAAACAGGGGTCGGCTACACCTTC
few,.,TRBV5-1,TRBJ2-5,CASSLIPHSQETQYF,TGCGCCAGCAGCTTGATCCCCCACTCCCAAGAGACCCAGTACTTC
.,TRBD1,TRBV14,TRBJ1-2,CASSQGQNYGYTF,TGTGCCAGCAGCCAGGGACAGAACTATGGCTACACCTTC
.,.,TRBV7-9,TRBJ2-7,CASSPGGSGTSYEQYF,TGTGCCAGCAGCCCAGGGGGTAGCGGGACCTCCTACGAGCAGTACTTC
few,TRBD1,TRBV6-5,TRBJ1-2,CASSYSAGGNYGYTF,TGTGCCAGCAGTTACTCGGCAGGGGGCAACTATGGCTACACCTTC
few,.,TRBV6-5,TRBJ1-5,CASRSNRERNQPQHF,TGTGCCAGCAGATCCAACAGGGAACGCAATCAGCCCCAGCATTTT
few,.,TRBV7-9,TRBJ2-2,CASSPLGHYATGELFF,TGTGCCAGCAGTCCACTCGGACATTACGCCACCGGGGAGCTGTTTTTT
few,.,TRBV27,TRBJ2-1,CASSLVASYNEQFF,TGTGCCAGCAGTTTGGTCGCGTCCTACAATGAGCAGTTCTTC
few,TRBD1,TRBV14,TRBJ1-1,CASSRDRDTEAFF,TGTGCCAGCAGCCGAGACAGGGACACTGAAGCTTTCTTT
.,.,TRBV6-1,TRBJ2-3,CASSESRRDREYF,TGTGCCAGCAGTGAGTCCCGCCGGGATAGAGAGTATTTT
few,.,TRBV2,TRBJ2-7,CASSLTGTEQYF,TGTGCCAGCAGCCTTACAGGGACCGAGCAGTACTTC
few,.,TRBV5-6,TRBJ1-1,CASSPLWQGLMNTEALF,TGTGCCAGCAGCCCCCTCTGGCAGGGCCTAATGAACACTGAAGCTCTCTTT
few,.,TRBV9,TRBJ2-7,CASSPLDRNYEQYF,TGTGCCAGCAGCCCACTGGACAGAAACTACGAGCAGTACTTC